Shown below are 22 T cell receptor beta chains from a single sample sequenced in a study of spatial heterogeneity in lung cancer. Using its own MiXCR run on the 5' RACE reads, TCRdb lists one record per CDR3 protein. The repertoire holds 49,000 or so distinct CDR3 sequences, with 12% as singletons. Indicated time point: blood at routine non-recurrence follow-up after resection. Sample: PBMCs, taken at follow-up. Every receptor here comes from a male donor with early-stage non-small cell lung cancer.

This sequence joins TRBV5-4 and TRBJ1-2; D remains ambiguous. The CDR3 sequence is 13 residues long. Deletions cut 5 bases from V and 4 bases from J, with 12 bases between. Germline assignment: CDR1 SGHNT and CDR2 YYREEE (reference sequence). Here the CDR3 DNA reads TGTGCCAGCAGGTTCGGGAACGGCTATGGCTACACCTTC. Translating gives CASRFGNGYGYTF.

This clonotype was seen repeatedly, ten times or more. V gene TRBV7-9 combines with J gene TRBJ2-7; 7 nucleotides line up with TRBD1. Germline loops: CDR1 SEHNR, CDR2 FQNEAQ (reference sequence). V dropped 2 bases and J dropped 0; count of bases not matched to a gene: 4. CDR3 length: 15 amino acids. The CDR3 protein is CASSLSGQFSYEQYF. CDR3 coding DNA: TGTGCCAGCAGCTTATCGGGACAGTTCTCCTACGAGCAGTACTTC.

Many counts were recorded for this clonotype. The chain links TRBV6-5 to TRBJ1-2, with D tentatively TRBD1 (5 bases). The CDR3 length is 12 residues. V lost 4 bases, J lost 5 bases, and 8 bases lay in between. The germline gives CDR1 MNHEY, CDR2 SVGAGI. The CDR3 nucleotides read TGTGCCAGCAGTTGGGACGCGTATGGCTACACCTTC. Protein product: CASSWDAYGYTF.

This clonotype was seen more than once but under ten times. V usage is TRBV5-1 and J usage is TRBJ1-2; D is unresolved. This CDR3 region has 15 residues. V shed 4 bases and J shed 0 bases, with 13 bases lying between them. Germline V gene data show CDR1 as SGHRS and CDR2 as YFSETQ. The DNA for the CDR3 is TGCGCCAGCAGCCCACCTCCCGGTACTAACTATGGCTACACCTTC. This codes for CASSPPPGTNYGYTF. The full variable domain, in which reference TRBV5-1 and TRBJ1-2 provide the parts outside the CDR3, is KAGVTQTPRYLIKTRGQQVTLSCSPISGHRSVSWYQQTPGQGLQFLFEYFSETQRNKGNFPGRFSGRQFSNSRSEMNVSTLELGDSALYLCASSPPPGTNYGYTFGSGTRLTVV.

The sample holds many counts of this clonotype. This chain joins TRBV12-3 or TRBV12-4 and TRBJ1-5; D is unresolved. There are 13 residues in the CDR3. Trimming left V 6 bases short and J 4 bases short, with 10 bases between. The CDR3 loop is CASRMGGNQPQHF. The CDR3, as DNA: TGTGCCAGCAGAATGGGTGGGAATCAGCCCCAGCATTTT.

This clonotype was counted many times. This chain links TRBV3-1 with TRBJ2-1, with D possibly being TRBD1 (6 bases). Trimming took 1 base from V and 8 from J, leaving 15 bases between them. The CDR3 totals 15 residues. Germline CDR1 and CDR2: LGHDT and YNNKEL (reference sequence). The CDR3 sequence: CASSQGDIALDEQFF. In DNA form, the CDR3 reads TGTGCCAGCAGCCAAGGGGACATCGCCTTGGATGAGCAGTTCTTC.

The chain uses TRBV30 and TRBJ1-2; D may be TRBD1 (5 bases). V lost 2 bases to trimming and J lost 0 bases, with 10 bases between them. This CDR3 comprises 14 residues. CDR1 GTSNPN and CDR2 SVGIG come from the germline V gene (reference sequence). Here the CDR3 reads CAWSRGNSNYGYTF. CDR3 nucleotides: TGTGCCTGGAGTCGGGGCAACTCTAACTATGGCTACACCTTC.

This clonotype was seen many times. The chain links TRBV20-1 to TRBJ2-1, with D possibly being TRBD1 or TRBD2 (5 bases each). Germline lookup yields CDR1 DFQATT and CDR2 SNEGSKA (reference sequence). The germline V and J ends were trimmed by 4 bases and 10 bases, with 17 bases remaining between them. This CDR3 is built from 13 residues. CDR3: CSANTLLGTEQFF. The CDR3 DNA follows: TGCAGTGCTAACACCTTACTAGGGACCGAGCAGTTCTTC.

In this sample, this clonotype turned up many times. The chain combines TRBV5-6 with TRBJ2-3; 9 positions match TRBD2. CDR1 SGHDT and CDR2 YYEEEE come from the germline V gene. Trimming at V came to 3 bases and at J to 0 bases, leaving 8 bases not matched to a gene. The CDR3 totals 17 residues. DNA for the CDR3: TGTGCCAGCAGCTCACTTCGACTAGCGGCTAGCACAGATACGCAGTATTTT. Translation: CASSSLRLAASTDTQYF.

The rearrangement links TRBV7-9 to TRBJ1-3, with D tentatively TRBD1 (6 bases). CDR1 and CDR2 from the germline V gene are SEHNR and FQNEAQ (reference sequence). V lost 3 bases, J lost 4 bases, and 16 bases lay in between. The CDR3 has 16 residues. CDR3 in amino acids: CASSLFLRGAGNTIYF. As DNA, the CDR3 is TGTGCCAGCAGCTTGTTCCTTCGGGGGGCCGGAAACACCATATATTTT.

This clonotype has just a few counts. This chain's CDR3 is CASGRGTGRTDTQYF. In DNA, the CDR3 is TGCGCCAGCGGCAGGGGGACAGGGCGCACAGATACGCAGTATTTT. The rearrangement joins TRBV5-1 to TRBJ2-3; 9 nucleotides agree with TRBD1. The germline gives CDR1 SGHRS, CDR2 YFSETQ. V was pared by 7 bases and J by 1 base, with 7 bases of the junction left unmatched. The CDR3 extends over 15 amino acids.

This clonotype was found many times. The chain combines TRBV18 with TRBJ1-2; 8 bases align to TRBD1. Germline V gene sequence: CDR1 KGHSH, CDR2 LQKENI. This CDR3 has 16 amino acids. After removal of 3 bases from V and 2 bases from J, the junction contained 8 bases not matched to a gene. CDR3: CASSPTQGETNYGYTF. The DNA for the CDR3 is TGTGCCAGCTCACCGACACAGGGGGAAACGAACTATGGCTACACCTTC.

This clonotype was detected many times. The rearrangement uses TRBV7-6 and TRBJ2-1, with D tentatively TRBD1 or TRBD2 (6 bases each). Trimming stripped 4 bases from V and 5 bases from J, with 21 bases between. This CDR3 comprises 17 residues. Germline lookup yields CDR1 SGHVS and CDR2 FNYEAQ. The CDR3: CASSSPRGGPPDNEQFF. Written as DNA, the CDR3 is TGTGCCAGCAGCTCCCCCCGTGGGGGGCCTCCGGACAATGAGCAGTTCTTC.

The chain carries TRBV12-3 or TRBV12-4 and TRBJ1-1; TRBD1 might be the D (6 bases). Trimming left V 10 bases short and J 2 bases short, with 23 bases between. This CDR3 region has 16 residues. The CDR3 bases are TGTGCCACCGGGGGCGGCCCGGGGGTGGCTAACACTGAAGCTTTCTTT. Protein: CATGGGPGVANTEAFF.

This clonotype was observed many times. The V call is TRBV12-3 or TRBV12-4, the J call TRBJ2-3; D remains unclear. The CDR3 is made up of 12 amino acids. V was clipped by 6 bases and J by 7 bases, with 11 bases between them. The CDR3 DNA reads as TGTGCCAGCAGGGGTAGCTTCTATACGCAGTATTTT. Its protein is CASRGSFYTQYF.

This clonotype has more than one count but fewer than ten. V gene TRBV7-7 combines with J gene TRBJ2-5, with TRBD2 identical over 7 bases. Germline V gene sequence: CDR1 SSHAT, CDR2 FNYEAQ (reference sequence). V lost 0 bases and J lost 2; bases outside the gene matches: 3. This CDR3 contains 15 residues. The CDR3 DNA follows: TGTGCCAGCAGCTTAGCCCGAGCGGGGCAAGAGACCCAGTACTTC. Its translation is CASSLARAGQETQYF.

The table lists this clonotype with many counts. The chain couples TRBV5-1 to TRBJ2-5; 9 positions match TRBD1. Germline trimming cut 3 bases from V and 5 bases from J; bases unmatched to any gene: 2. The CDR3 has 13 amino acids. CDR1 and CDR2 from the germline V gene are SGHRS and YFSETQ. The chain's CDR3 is CASSYDRGETQYF. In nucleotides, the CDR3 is TGCGCCAGCAGCTACGACAGGGGGGAGACCCAGTACTTC.

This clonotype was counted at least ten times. CDR3 sequence reads: CASKSEPLGNTIYF. The CDR3 region has the DNA TGTGCCAGCAAGTCAGAACCGCTGGGAAACACCATATATTTT. The V call is TRBV25-1, the J call TRBJ1-3; D is unresolved. Trimming removed 7 bases from V and 4 bases from J, with 14 bases in between. CDR3 length: 14 residues. Per the germline V gene, CDR1 is MGHDK and CDR2 is SYGVNS.

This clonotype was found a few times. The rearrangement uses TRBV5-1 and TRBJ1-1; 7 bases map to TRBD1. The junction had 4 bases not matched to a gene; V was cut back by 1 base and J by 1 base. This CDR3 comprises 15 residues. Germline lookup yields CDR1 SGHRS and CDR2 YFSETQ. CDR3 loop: CASSLSTGPNTEAFF. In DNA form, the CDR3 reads TGCGCCAGCAGCTTGTCGACAGGGCCGAACACTGAAGCTTTCTTT.

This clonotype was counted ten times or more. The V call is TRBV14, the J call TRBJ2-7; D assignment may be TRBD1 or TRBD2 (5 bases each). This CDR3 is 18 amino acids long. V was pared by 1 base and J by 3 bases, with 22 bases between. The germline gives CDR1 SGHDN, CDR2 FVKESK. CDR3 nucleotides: TGTGCCAGCAGCCAAGTAGGTTTTGCAGAGGGGTACCGCTACGAGCAGTACTTC. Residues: CASSQVGFAEGYRYEQYF.

CDR3 loop: CASSLRDGPNYGYTF. Here the CDR3 DNA reads TGTGCCAGCAGCCTACGGGACGGCCCTAACTATGGCTACACCTTC. The chain joins TRBV21-1 to TRBJ1-2. TRBV21-1 is labeled a pseudogene. The CDR3 spans 15 residues.

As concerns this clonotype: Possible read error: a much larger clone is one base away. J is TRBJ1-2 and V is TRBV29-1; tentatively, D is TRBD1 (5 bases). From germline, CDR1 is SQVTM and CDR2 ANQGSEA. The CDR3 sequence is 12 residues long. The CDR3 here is CSAERGTAGYTF. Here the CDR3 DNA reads TGCAGCGCTGAACGCGGGACGGCCGGCTACACCTTC.